This TCR beta chain originates from a study of blood T cell repertoires in COVID-19. For the study at large: Researchers got acute and convalescent COVID-19 samples from the United States, Italy and Spain.

Methods used by the authors: Nucleated cell number was recorded as an estimate derived from reference gene primer amplification. Sequenced by immunoSEQ multiplex PCR; TCRdb stores in-frame clones only, minus some. That table gives V, J and clone size, and the DNA gave D and trimming. The table records roughly 250,000 clones, roughly nine tenths of them present only once. This CDR3 has 14 residues. Trimming at V came to 2 bases and at J to 5 bases, leaving 4 bases not matched to a gene. Germline CDR1 and CDR2: KGHSH and LQKENI. This TCR was recovered from a woman in her thirties with COVID-19, enrolled during active disease. The sequencing input was peripheral blood. The chain joins TRBV18 to TRBJ2-7; 9 bases line up with TRBD1. CDR3 residues: CASSPGTGRHEQYF. CDR3 nucleotides: TGTGCCAGCTCACCAGGGACAGGGCGCCACGAGCAGTACTTC.